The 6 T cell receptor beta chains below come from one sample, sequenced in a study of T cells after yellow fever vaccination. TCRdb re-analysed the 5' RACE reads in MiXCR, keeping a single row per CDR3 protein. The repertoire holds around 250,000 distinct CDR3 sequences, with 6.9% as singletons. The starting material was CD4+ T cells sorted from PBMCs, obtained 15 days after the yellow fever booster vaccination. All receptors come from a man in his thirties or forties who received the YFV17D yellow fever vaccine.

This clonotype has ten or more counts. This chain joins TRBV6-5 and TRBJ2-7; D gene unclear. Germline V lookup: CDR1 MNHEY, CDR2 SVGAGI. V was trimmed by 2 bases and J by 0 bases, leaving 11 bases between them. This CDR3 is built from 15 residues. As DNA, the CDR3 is TGTGCCAGCAGTTACAGTTGGGCCGGCTCCTACGAGCAGTACTTC. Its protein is CASSYSWAGSYEQYF.

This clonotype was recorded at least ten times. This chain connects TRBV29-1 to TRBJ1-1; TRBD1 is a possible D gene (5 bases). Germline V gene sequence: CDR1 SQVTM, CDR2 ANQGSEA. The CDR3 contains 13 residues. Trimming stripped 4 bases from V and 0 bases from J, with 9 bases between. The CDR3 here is CSVGGRLNTEAFF. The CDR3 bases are TGCAGCGTTGGGGGACGGTTGAACACTGAAGCTTTCTTT. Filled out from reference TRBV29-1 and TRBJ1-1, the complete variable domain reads SAVISQKPSRDICQRGTSLTIQCQVDSQVTMMFWYRQQPGQSLTLIATANQGSEATYESGFVIDKFPISRPNLTFSTLTVSNMSPEDSSIYLCSVGGRLNTEAFFGQGTRLTVV.

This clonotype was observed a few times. The CDR3 here is CASSTTGTGGVEQYF. In nucleotides, the CDR3 is TGTGCCAGCAGCACCACCGGGACAGGGGGGGTCGAGCAGTACTTC. The chain has TRBV7-2 and TRBJ2-7; TRBD1 aligns across 11 bases. V shed 5 bases and J 6 bases; nucleotides not matched to a gene: 9. The CDR3 runs to 15 residues. Germline V gene lookup returns CDR1 SGHTA and CDR2 FQGNSA.

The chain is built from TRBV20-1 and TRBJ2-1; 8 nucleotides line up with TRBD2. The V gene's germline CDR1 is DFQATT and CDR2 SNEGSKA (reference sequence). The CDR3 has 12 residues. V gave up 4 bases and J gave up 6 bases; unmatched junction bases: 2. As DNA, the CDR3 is TGCAGTGCTATAGCGGGAATCAATGAGCAGTTCTTC. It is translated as CSAIAGINEQFF.

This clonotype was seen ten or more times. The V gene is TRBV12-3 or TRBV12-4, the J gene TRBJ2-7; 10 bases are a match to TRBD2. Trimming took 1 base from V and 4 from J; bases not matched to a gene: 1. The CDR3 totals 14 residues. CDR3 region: CASSLEAGGYEQYF. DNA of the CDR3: TGTGCCAGCAGTTTAGAAGCGGGAGGGTACGAGCAGTACTTC.

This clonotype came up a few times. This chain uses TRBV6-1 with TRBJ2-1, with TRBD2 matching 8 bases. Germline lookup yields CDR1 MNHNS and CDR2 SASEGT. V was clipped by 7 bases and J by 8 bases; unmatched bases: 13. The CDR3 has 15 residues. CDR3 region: CASTFSGTGHYEQFF. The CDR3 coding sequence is TGTGCCAGCACCTTTAGCGGGACCGGGCATTATGAGCAGTTCTTC.